This T cell receptor beta chain was sequenced during a study of blood T cell repertoires in COVID-19. Whole-study context: Acute and convalescent COVID-19 samples came from the United States, Italy and Spain.

Only in-frame clones appear in the TCRdb table, and some are missing; sequencing was by immunoSEQ multiplex PCR. The repertoire has fewer than 100,000 clones, approximately 89% of them found once; the top ten carry approximately 7.4%. Trimming at V came to 4 bases and at J to 6 bases, leaving 5 bases not matched to a gene. Per germline, CDR1 LNHDA and CDR2 SQIVND (reference sequence). CDR3 length: 14 residues. Specimen: peripheral blood. The chain is built from TRBV19 and TRBJ1-4; 7 bases match TRBD1. This clonotype was obtained from a human donor with acute or convalescent COVID-19. The donor label of this sample is uncertain. The CDR3 reads CASSRQGEDEKLFF. The DNA of the CDR3 is TGTGCCAGTAGTAGACAGGGTGAGGATGAAAAACTGTTTTTT.